One sample yielded the 29 T cell receptor beta chains listed below, sequenced in a study of cytomegalovirus exposure and HLA in healthy donors. 13 Jbeta primers and 60 Vbeta primers were used for the PCR. The protocol was immunoSEQ multiplex PCR, while the TCRdb copy is restricted to in-frame clones and leaves out a portion. The sample carries 95,000 to 110,000 clones, about 80% recorded once. Material: PBMCs. These TCRs come from a young woman in good health and CMV-seropositive.

This chain connects TRBV29-1 to TRBJ2-5, with 7 nucleotides matching TRBD1. Per the germline V gene, CDR1 is SQVTM and CDR2 is ANQGSEA. The CDR3 sequence is 13 residues long. Trimming cost V 7 bases and J 4 bases; bases outside gene matches: 9. The CDR3 DNA reads as TGCAGCGCCCAAGGACAGGTCCGAGAGACCCAGTACTTC. This sequence encodes CSAQGQVRETQYF.

The chain combines TRBV12-5 with TRBJ2-5; D remains unclear. Deletions cut 1 base from V and 0 bases from J, with 9 bases between. This CDR3 has 15 amino acids. Germline V lookup: CDR1 LGHNT, CDR2 FRNRAP. The DNA of the CDR3 is TGTGCTAGTGGTTTGGCCCCCCCGTACCAAGAGACCCAGTACTTC. This gives the protein CASGLAPPYQETQYF.

This chain uses TRBV19 with TRBJ2-2, with D unresolved. The CDR3 is 13 amino acids. V was pared by 5 bases and J by 0 bases, with 4 bases between. The germline gives CDR1 LNHDA, CDR2 SQIVND (reference sequence). The CDR3 is CASSRANTGELFF. CDR3 nucleotides: TGTGCCAGTAGTCGTGCGAACACCGGGGAGCTGTTTTTT. The full variable domain, its missing parts supplied by reference TRBV19 and TRBJ2-2, is DGGITQSPKYLFRKEGQNVTLSCEQNLNHDAMYWYRQDPGQGLRLIYYSQIVNDFQKGDIAEGYSVSREKKESFPLTVTSAQKNPTAFYLCASSRANTGELFFGEGSRLTVL.

The chain combines TRBV2 with TRBJ1-3; unclear D gene. Germline V gives CDR1 SNHLY, CDR2 FYNNEI. The CDR3 totals 13 residues. The V end was cut by 7 bases, the J end by 0 bases, with 7 bases between. For the CDR3, the DNA is TGTGCCAGCACCGAGTTCTCTGGAAACACCATATATTTT. It encodes CASTEFSGNTIYF.

V gene TRBV19 combines with J gene TRBJ2-7; 13 bases are a match to TRBD2. The V gene end was trimmed by 7 bases and the J gene end by 6 bases; junction bases not matched to a gene: 6. Per germline, CDR1 LNHDA and CDR2 SQIVND (reference sequence). There are 14 residues in the CDR3. DNA for the CDR3: TGTGCCAGTAAAGCGGGACTAGCGGGAACCGAGCAGTACTTC. Protein: CASKAGLAGTEQYF.

This chain connects TRBV6-1 to TRBJ2-2; weak D call: TRBD2 (5 bases). The length of the CDR3 is 15 residues. V was cut by 1 base and J by 4 bases, with 10 bases left in between. Germline V gene lookup returns CDR1 MNHNS and CDR2 SASEGT. The CDR3 sequence: CASSEVRGATGELFF. CDR3 coding DNA: TGTGCCAGCAGTGAAGTTCGGGGAGCCACCGGGGAGCTGTTTTTT.

This chain connects TRBV7-9 to TRBJ2-7; 10 bases fit TRBD2. The CDR3 runs to 13 residues. The V gene's germline CDR1 is SEHNR and CDR2 FQNEAQ (reference sequence). With V trimmed by 3 bases and J by 5 bases, 1 base remained unmatched. In DNA form, the CDR3 reads TGTGCCAGCAGCTTGGGACTAGCGAACGAGCAGTACTTC. Protein: CASSLGLANEQYF.

This chain uses TRBV4-1 with TRBJ1-1; D is possibly TRBD1 (6 bases). This CDR3 region has 18 residues. Between the trimmed V and J ends, which lost 0 bases and 0 bases, there was a span of 17 bases. In germline, CDR1 is MGHRA, CDR2 YSYEKL. This CDR3 reads CASSQEFQGRSMNTEAFF. The CDR3 DNA sequence: TGCGCCAGCAGCCAAGAATTCCAGGGGCGGTCTATGAACACTGAAGCTTTCTTT.

The V gene is TRBV28, the J gene TRBJ1-1, with D possibly matching TRBD1 (6 bases). This CDR3 comprises 15 residues. The V end lost 5 bases, the J end lost 0 bases, and 13 bases lay between the germline ends. Per the germline V gene, CDR1 is MDHEN and CDR2 is SYDVKM. Written as DNA, the CDR3 is TGTGCCAGCAGTCCCTCCGACAGGCTGAACACTGAAGCTTTCTTT. This gives the protein CASSPSDRLNTEAFF.

The chain has TRBV30 and TRBJ1-3; 8 bases agree with TRBD1. The trim removed 4 bases at V and 2 bases at J, leaving 4 bases unmatched. Germline assignment: CDR1 GTSNPN and CDR2 SVGIG (reference sequence). CDR3 length: 14 amino acids. This CDR3 is CAWIEQGAGNTIYF. The CDR3 coding sequence is TGTGCCTGGATCGAACAGGGGGCTGGAAACACCATATATTTT.

This chain links TRBV5-8 with TRBJ2-7; D call uncertain. Germline V gives CDR1 SGHTS, CDR2 YDEGEE. This CDR3 spans 11 amino acids. V gave up 4 bases and J gave up 11 bases, with 13 bases separating them. CDR3 loop: CASSTVDREYF. The CDR3 DNA reads as TGTGCCAGCAGCACCGTCGACCGGGAGTACTTC. Complete variable domain (other parts from reference TRBV5-8 and TRBJ2-7): EAGVTQSPTHLIKTRGQQATLRCSPISGHTSVYWYQQALGLGLQFLLWYDEGEERNRGNFPPRFSGRQFPNYSSELNVNALELEDSALYLCASSTVDREYFGPGTRLTVT.

DNA for the CDR3: TGTGCCTGGAGTGGGCAAGCCCCGACGGGCGAGCAGTACTTC. Residues: CAWSGQAPTGEQYF. The chain couples TRBV30 to TRBJ2-7; D not certain. Per germline, CDR1 GTSNPN and CDR2 SVGIG (reference sequence). Deletions cut 1 base from V and 6 bases from J, with 16 bases between. The CDR3 is 14 residues long.

V usage is TRBV28 and J usage is TRBJ2-6; 11 nucleotides align to TRBD1. The CDR3 consists of 18 residues. V shed 3 bases, J shed 2 bases, and the junction held 6 bases outside the gene matches. CDR1 MDHEN and CDR2 SYDVKM come from the germline V gene. The CDR3 coding sequence is TGTGCCAGCAGTTTCTTAGGACAGGGGGCGGCTGGGGCCAACGTCCTGACTTTC. Protein sequence: CASSFLGQGAAGANVLTF.

This clone has only a few counts. The chain recombines TRBV13 with TRBJ2-3; tentatively, D is TRBD2 (6 bases). CDR1 and CDR2 (germline): PRHDT, FYEKMQ (reference sequence). This CDR3 is built from 15 residues. V was shortened by 4 bases and J by 0 bases, with 11 bases between the two germline ends. CDR3 region: CASSSWEASTDTQYF. The CDR3 DNA follows: TGTGCCAGCAGCTCGTGGGAGGCTAGCACAGATACGCAGTATTTT.

The chain joins TRBV6-4 to TRBJ2-7; D remains ambiguous. Per the germline V gene, CDR1 is MRHNA and CDR2 is SNTAGT. The CDR3 sequence is 17 residues long. The V gene lost 0 bases and the J gene lost 7 bases, with 22 bases spanning the gap. The CDR3 loop is CASSDSYQSPSSSEQYF. The CDR3 coding sequence is TGTGCCAGCAGTGACTCGTACCAGAGTCCTAGTTCGTCTGAGCAGTACTTC.

This clone was detected only once. The chain recombines TRBV13 with TRBJ2-7, with TRBD2 identical over 8 bases. V lost 5 bases, J lost 4 bases, and 7 bases stayed unmatched. Looked up from germline, CDR1 is PRHDT and CDR2 is FYEKMQ (reference sequence). This CDR3 has 14 residues. CDR3 coding DNA: TGTGCCAGCAGCCGTAGCGGGGTCTCTTACGAGCAGTACTTC. It yields the protein CASSRSGVSYEQYF. Together with reference TRBV13 and TRBJ2-7, the CDR3 gives the full variable domain: AAGVIQSPRHLIKEKRETATLKCYPIPRHDTVYWYQQGPGQDPQFLISFYEKMQSDKGSIPDRFSAQQFSDYHSELNMSSLELGDSALYFCASSRSGVSYEQYFGPGTRLTVT.

Only a few counts were recorded for this clone. V is TRBV2 and J is TRBJ1-3; D is uncertain. This CDR3 has 15 residues. Germline lookup yields CDR1 SNHLY and CDR2 FYNNEI. Trimming pared 4 bases from V and 2 bases from J, leaving 12 bases between. The CDR3 coding sequence is TGTGCCAGCAGTGCCTCGCGGTCCACTGGAAACACCATATATTTT. Residues: CASSASRSTGNTIYF.

The chain combines TRBV9 with TRBJ2-7; D is perhaps TRBD2 (6 bases). This CDR3 has 15 residues. V shed 4 bases and J shed 0 bases, with 14 bases lying between them. Germline values: CDR1 SGDLS, CDR2 YYNGEE. CDR3: CASSKGTFSSYEQYF. CDR3 DNA: TGTGCCAGCAGCAAAGGGACTTTCAGCTCCTACGAGCAGTACTTC.

The chain uses TRBV6-1 and TRBJ1-1, with a tentative D call TRBD1 (6 bases). The V end was cut by 2 bases, the J end by 10 bases, with 29 bases between. In germline, CDR1 is MNHNS, CDR2 SASEGT. This CDR3 is 18 amino acids long. CDR3 DNA sequence: TGTGCCAGCAGTGAACATGGGGCAGGGGCTAAGCCTCGAACCCGAGCTTTCTTT. Its protein product is CASSEHGAGAKPRTRAFF.

This clone was counted a few times. The chain recombines TRBV10-3 with TRBJ2-7; D possibly corresponds to TRBD1 (7 bases). Trimming pared 2 bases from V and 3 bases from J, leaving 14 bases between. The CDR3 runs to 15 residues. Germline CDR1 ENHRY, CDR2 SYGVKD. The CDR3 region is CAISELPGGIYEQYF. The CDR3 DNA follows: TGTGCCATCAGTGAGCTTCCAGGGGGGATCTACGAGCAGTACTTC.

This clone has only a few counts. The CDR3 DNA is TGTGCCTGGAGTGGGGACAGTGGGGCCTACGAGCAGTACTTC. The encoded protein is CAWSGDSGAYEQYF. The chain couples TRBV30 to TRBJ2-7; 7 bases are shared with TRBD1. CDR3 size: 14 residues. Trimming took 1 base from V and 2 from J; bases not matched to a gene: 5. The V gene's germline CDR1 is GTSNPN and CDR2 SVGIG (reference sequence).

The genes are TRBV2 and TRBJ2-7; the match to TRBD2 covers 9 bases. Germline loops: CDR1 SNHLY, CDR2 FYNNEI. V lost 5 bases to trimming and J lost 0 bases; unmatched junction nucleotides: 5. The CDR3 is made up of 15 amino acids. As DNA, the CDR3 is TGTGCCAGCAGTTATAGCGGGAGTGGCTCCTACGAGCAGTACTTC. Translating it yields CASSYSGSGSYEQYF.

The chain couples TRBV7-8 to TRBJ2-2, with D tentatively TRBD1 (7 bases). The CDR3 consists of 14 residues. The V gene's germline CDR1 is SGHVS and CDR2 FQNEAQ. V dropped 6 bases and J dropped 5 bases, with 13 bases sitting between them. DNA of the CDR3: TGTGCCAGCAGGGCGGGACAGATGACCGGGGAGCTGTTTTTT. Its translation is CASRAGQMTGELFF.

CDR3 in DNA: TGTGCCAGCAGCAGGGGGTCCCACGAGCAGTACTTC. Protein product: CASSRGSHEQYF. This rearrangement joins TRBV14 to TRBJ2-7, with D tentatively TRBD1 (6 bases). Germline V gene sequence: CDR1 SGHDN, CDR2 FVKESK. This CDR3 has 12 amino acids. The V end lost 5 bases, the J end lost 5 bases, and 10 bases lay between the germline ends.

The chain is built from TRBV4-2 and TRBJ2-5, with TRBD2 matching 8 bases. Germline V lookup: CDR1 LGHNA, CDR2 YNFKEQ. This CDR3 spans 17 amino acids. J was trimmed by 4 bases and V by 0 bases; bases with no gene match: 10. The CDR3 sequence is CASSQEVGGREGETQYF. The CDR3 DNA reads as TGTGCCAGCAGCCAAGAAGTCGGGGGACGGGAGGGAGAGACCCAGTACTTC.

The V and J genes are TRBV10-3 and TRBJ2-7; 7 bases fit TRBD1. V lost 0 bases, J lost 2 bases, and 1 base stayed unmatched. The germline gives CDR1 ENHRY, CDR2 SYGVKD. The CDR3 loop spans 14 amino acids. The CDR3 DNA reads TGTGCCATCAGTGAGTCCACAGGGGCCTACGAGCAGTACTTC. It encodes CAISESTGAYEQYF.

V usage is TRBV10-3 and J usage is TRBJ2-4; no clear D. The ends were cut back, 3 bases at V and 5 bases at J, with 14 bases in the middle. Germline V gives CDR1 ENHRY, CDR2 SYGVKD. The CDR3 covers 15 residues. Here the CDR3 DNA reads TGTGCCATCAGTGATCTGGCCCTCAGCGAAAACATTCAGTACTTC. Its protein product is CAISDLALSENIQYF.

This clone was seen only a few times. CDR3 bases: TGTGCCAGCACCTCAGGGGAGGGGAAGAATCAGCCCCAGCATTTT. It translates to CASTSGEGKNQPQHF. This sequence joins TRBV6-1 and TRBJ1-5; the D gene is possibly TRBD1 (6 bases). This CDR3 has 15 residues. V lost 7 bases and J 4 bases, leaving 17 bases between the germline ends. CDR1 and CDR2 from the germline V gene are MNHNS and SASEGT.

V and J are TRBV5-1 and TRBJ2-7; TRBD1 might be the D (6 bases). The CDR3 consists of 14 residues. The germline V gene encodes CDR1 SGHRS and CDR2 YFSETQ. Trimming shortened V by 4 bases and J by 6 bases, and 17 bases separated the two germline ends. This chain's CDR3 is CASSIRGWGSEQYF. DNA for the CDR3: TGCGCCAGCAGCATCAGGGGTTGGGGCTCCGAGCAGTACTTC.